The rows below give T cell receptor beta chains drawn from one sample of a study of CD8+CD57+ T cells in acquired aplastic anemia. TCRdb re-analysed the reads in MiXCR, keeping a single row per CDR3 protein. The sample contains about 190,000 distinct CDR3 sequences, more than 45% of which appear only once. Sequences were obtained from sorted CD4+, CD8+, or CD8+CD57+ T cells (not recorded which) from PBMCs. Receptors originate from a human donor with aplastic anemia. Each CDR3 is given with its conserved first and last residue.

J: TRBJ2-7
V: TRBV19
CDR3: CASSIGRGEQYF

J: TRBJ1-5
V: TRBV9
CDR3: CASSQDRGIKAQHF

J: TRBJ2-7
V: TRBV15
CDR3: CATSREATSSYEQYF

J: TRBJ1-1
V: TRBV12-3/TRBV12-4
CDR3: CASNIQENTEAFF

J: TRBJ1-1
V: TRBV6-1
CDR3: CASPPTGTTEAFF

J: TRBJ2-5
V: TRBV7-2
CDR3: CASSSRTVETQYF

J: TRBJ2-1
V: TRBV7-6
CDR3: CASSPLALSIRYNEQFF

J: TRBJ2-1
V: TRBV19
CDR3: CASKSDRDNEQFF

J: TRBJ1-6
V: TRBV12-3/TRBV12-4
CDR3: CASSVALSSPLHF

J: TRBJ1-2
V: TRBV20-1
CDR3: CSARASGTGIYSGYTF

J: TRBJ2-5
V: TRBV10-3
CDR3: CASRTSGKETQYF

J: TRBJ1-2
V: TRBV7-6
CDR3: CASSPTQGGYTF

J: TRBJ2-3
V: TRBV7-6
CDR3: CASSHQQAGDTHYF

J: TRBJ1-5
V: TRBV2
CDR3: CASSLGDPNQPQHF

J: TRBJ2-7
V: TRBV20-1
CDR3: CSARDHGPDEQYF

J: TRBJ1-1
V: TRBV7-2
CDR3: CASSRQTGLNTEAFF

J: TRBJ1-1
V: TRBV10-3
CDR3: CAISEGQGGTEAFF

J: TRBJ1-3
V: TRBV19
CDR3: CASGVGDGNTIYF

J: TRBJ1-1
V: TRBV10-3
CDR3: CASGGTGGSEAFF

J: TRBJ1-1
V: TRBV20-1
CDR3: CSASPEGETEAFF

J: TRBJ1-6
V: TRBV12-5
CDR3: CASGTGTGVSHSPLHF

J: TRBJ1-5
V: TRBV12-3/TRBV12-4
CDR3: CASSMSGYQPQHF

J: TRBJ1-5
V: TRBV7-6
CDR3: CASSLGAGTLSNQPQHF

J: TRBJ2-5
V: TRBV30
CDR3: CAWSPGVAGGETQYF

J: TRBJ2-7
V: TRBV6-5
CDR3: CASSYLGPYYEQYF

J: TRBJ2-2
V: TRBV5-1
CDR3: CASSSTSGVNTGELFF

J: TRBJ1-1
V: TRBV2
CDR3: CASRTTGQLARGAFF

J: TRBJ2-3
V: TRBV5-1
CDR3: CASSRDGTDTQYF

J: TRBJ2-3
V: TRBV2
CDR3: CASSGGTSGRGTDTQYF

J: TRBJ2-3
V: TRBV7-3
CDR3: CASSSLGLLTDTQYF

J: TRBJ1-2
V: TRBV5-5
CDR3: CASSPTTLANYGYTF

J: TRBJ1-1
V: TRBV7-2
CDR3: CASSPTNLNTEAFF

J: TRBJ2-2
V: TRBV12-3/TRBV12-4
CDR3: CASSSDRVLTAGELFF

J: TRBJ1-2
V: TRBV19
CDR3: CASATSRSYGYTF

J: TRBJ1-6
V: TRBV20-1
CDR3: CSARPGTDNSPLHF

J: TRBJ1-2
V: TRBV6-5
CDR3: CASSYSTPSGYGYTF

J: TRBJ2-7
V: TRBV15
CDR3: CATSRGGAGSYEQYF

J: TRBJ2-1
V: TRBV2
CDR3: CASRERAASSYNEQFF

J: TRBJ1-2
V: TRBV5-1
CDR3: CASSLGPATGNYGYTF

J: TRBJ2-3
V: TRBV5-1
CDR3: CASSLQGVGADTQYF

J: TRBJ1-2
V: TRBV10-3
CDR3: CAITPQVQRGYTF

J: TRBJ1-2
V: TRBV20-1
CDR3: CSASGGGANGYTF

J: TRBJ2-3
V: TRBV7-2
CDR3: CASSLVPGGETQYF

J: TRBJ2-2
V: TRBV2
CDR3: CASSVSTGVTGELFF

J: TRBJ2-1
V: TRBV7-8
CDR3: CASSFHRVPSYNEQFF

J: TRBJ2-1
V: TRBV5-5
CDR3: CASSLSGTVGNEQFF

J: TRBJ1-1
V: TRBV29-1
CDR3: CSVEGEGANTEAFF

J: TRBJ2-3
V: TRBV11-2
CDR3: CASSSIFDGVETETQYF

J: TRBJ2-7
V: TRBV12-3/TRBV12-4
CDR3: CASSFSPPPYEQYF

J: TRBJ2-2
V: TRBV7-2
CDR3: CASSFQGGTGELFF

J: TRBJ2-2
V: TRBV5-6
CDR3: CASSLYQGLDTGELFF